Shown below are 27 T cell receptor beta chains from a single sample sequenced in a study of control samples from healthy donors and cancer patients. Data came from immunoSEQ multiplex PCR; TCRdb stores just in-frame clones and leaves some out. This table holds 100,000 to 150,000 clones, over 85% found once. Sequenced: blood. The receptor source for this set is a man aged 30 to 45 in good health.

The chain joins TRBV19 to TRBJ2-5; TRBD1 might be the D (6 bases). Germline assignment: CDR1 LNHDA and CDR2 SQIVND (reference sequence). Deletions cut 5 bases from V and 5 bases from J, with 18 bases between. This CDR3 contains 15 residues. DNA of the CDR3: TGTGCCAGTAGTCCAGGGGCCCATCCCCGGGAGACCCAGTACTTC. It translates to CASSPGAHPRETQYF.

This clone was counted a single time. The chain combines TRBV7-2 with TRBJ2-1; TRBD1 agrees at 8 bases. Trimming cost V 5 bases and J 4 bases; bases outside gene matches: 7. CDR1 is SGHTA, CDR2 FQGNSA, per germline. The CDR3 sequence is 15 residues long. The CDR3 DNA is TGTGCCAGCAGCCCAAGACAGGGGTATTACAATGAGCAGTTCTTC. Translation: CASSPRQGYYNEQFF.

V usage is TRBV21-1 and J usage is TRBJ2-3. TRBV21-1 is given as a pseudogene. The length of the CDR3 is 17 residues. CDR3 amino acids: CASSKARADPPTDTQYF. CDR3 coding DNA: TGTGCCAGCAGCAAAGCTCGGGCGGACCCTCCCACAGATACGCAGTATTTT.

V and J are TRBV19 and TRBJ1-4; D may be TRBD1 (5 bases). V was pared by 0 bases and J by 6 bases, with 14 bases between. The CDR3 contains 16 residues. CDR1 LNHDA and CDR2 SQIVND come from the germline V gene (reference sequence). The CDR3 nucleotides read TGTGCCAGTAGTATAGAAGGGGCGGGCATTGATGAAAAACTGTTTTTT. It yields the protein CASSIEGAGIDEKLFF.

CDR3: CAWSVGLINTGELFF. The CDR3 DNA follows: TGTGCCTGGAGTGTCGGTCTTATAAACACCGGGGAGCTGTTTTTT. The gene calls are TRBV30 and TRBJ2-2; the D is unclear. CDR3 size: 15 residues. V lost 0 bases, J lost 2 bases, and 10 bases lay in between. CDR1 is GTSNPN, CDR2 SVGIG, per germline (reference sequence).

This chain uses TRBV6-5 with TRBJ2-2; 7 bases are shared with TRBD1. In germline, CDR1 is MNHEY, CDR2 SVGAGI. The CDR3 spans 13 residues. V lost 8 bases to trimming and J lost 5 bases; unmatched junction nucleotides: 5. The CDR3 is CASADRETGELFF. Here the CDR3 DNA reads TGTGCCAGCGCTGACAGGGAAACCGGGGAGCTGTTTTTT.

The chain carries TRBV6-6 and TRBJ1-5; weak D call: TRBD1 (5 bases). Germline assignment: CDR1 MNHNY and CDR2 SVGAGI (reference sequence). V lost 0 bases, J lost 7 bases, and 10 bases lay in between. The CDR3 runs to 14 residues. The CDR3 sequence is CASSYSGTGQPQHF. In DNA, the CDR3 is TGTGCCAGCAGTTACTCGGGGACCGGGCAGCCCCAGCATTTT.

The rearrangement links TRBV7-2 to TRBJ1-2; D is unresolved. With 2 bases removed from V and 4 bases from J, the gap between germline ends came to 8 bases. This CDR3 spans 13 amino acids. Germline lookup yields CDR1 SGHTA and CDR2 FQGNSA. The CDR3 DNA follows: TGTGCCAGCAGCTTAAGTATCGGCTATGGCTACACCTTC. This codes for CASSLSIGYGYTF.

The V and J genes are TRBV2 and TRBJ1-2; 9 nucleotides match TRBD1. CDR1 is SNHLY, CDR2 FYNNEI, per germline. V lost 4 bases to trimming and J lost 4 bases; unmatched junction nucleotides: 1. This CDR3 contains 13 residues. CDR3: CASSGTGAYGYTF. CDR3 in DNA: TGTGCCAGCAGTGGGACAGGGGCCTATGGCTACACCTTC.

The rearrangement joins TRBV15 to TRBJ1-2; 7 positions agree with TRBD1. V lost 4 bases, J lost 6 bases, and 5 bases stayed unmatched. The length of the CDR3 is 13 residues. Germline V gene lookup returns CDR1 LNHNV and CDR2 YYDKDF (reference sequence). The CDR3 loop reads CATSNRGRDGYTF. The DNA for the CDR3 is TGTGCCACCAGCAACAGGGGCAGGGATGGCTACACCTTC.

The V call is TRBV15, the J call TRBJ1-1, with no clear D. V lost 3 bases, J lost 6 bases, and 11 bases lay in between. The CDR3 runs to 13 residues. Per germline, CDR1 LNHNV and CDR2 YYDKDF (reference sequence). CDR3 DNA: TGTGCCACCAGCAGTACAGTGTACGCTGAAGCTTTCTTT. It is translated as CATSSTVYAEAFF.

The chain combines TRBV28 with TRBJ1-6, with a weak D call TRBD1 (6 bases). Germline assignment: CDR1 MDHEN and CDR2 SYDVKM. This CDR3 is built from 14 residues. Trimming took 6 bases from V and 4 from J, leaving 10 bases between them. This CDR3 is CASRSTGYNSPLHF. The DNA for the CDR3 is TGTGCCAGCAGATCTACAGGGTATAATTCACCCCTCCACTTT.

The chain recombines TRBV10-3 with TRBJ2-1; D perhaps matches TRBD1 (6 bases). The V and J ends lost 5 bases and 2 bases respectively, with 10 bases between them. This CDR3 has 14 residues. Germline V lookup: CDR1 ENHRY, CDR2 SYGVKD. The CDR3 loop reads CAISWTATYNEQFF. CDR3 DNA: TGTGCCATCAGTTGGACAGCAACCTACAATGAGCAGTTCTTC.

This chain connects TRBV11-2 to TRBJ1-2; unclear D gene. CDR1 and CDR2 from the germline V gene are SGHAT and FQNNGV. V lost 0 bases and J 8 bases, leaving 19 bases between the germline ends. This CDR3 is built from 16 residues. The CDR3 reads CASSLDHYTREQGYTF. CDR3 DNA: TGTGCCAGCAGCTTAGATCATTATACGCGAGAGCAGGGCTACACCTTC.

The sample holds a few counts of this clone. This CDR3 reads CASSSETGYYGYTF. CDR3 DNA sequence: TGTGCCAGCAGCTCCGAAACAGGGTACTATGGCTACACCTTC. V and J are TRBV7-9 and TRBJ1-2; D may be TRBD1 (6 bases). The CDR3 consists of 14 residues. The V end was cut by 4 bases, the J end by 3 bases, with 12 bases between. Germline CDR1 is SEHNR and CDR2 is FQNEAQ (reference sequence).

The chain employs TRBV7-2 and TRBJ1-4; possibly TRBD1 for D (5 bases). The CDR3 covers 14 residues. V lost 5 bases and J lost 8, with 15 bases in between. Germline V lookup: CDR1 SGHTA, CDR2 FQGNSA. The CDR3 loop is CASSLGLVREKLFF. CDR3 nucleotides: TGTGCCAGCAGCCTGGGACTTGTCCGAGAAAAACTGTTTTTT.

On this clone: Other nucleotide sequences from this sample produce the same CDR3. The rearrangement joins TRBV7-9 to TRBJ2-7; D not resolved. CDR1 is SEHNR, CDR2 FQNEAQ, per germline (reference sequence). The CDR3 is 13 amino acids. V dropped 5 bases and J dropped 4 bases, with 12 bases sitting between them. The CDR3 DNA follows: TGTGCCAGCAGCCCGACCGCCTCTTACGAGCAGTACTTC. It is translated as CASSPTASYEQYF.

This rearrangement joins TRBV6-2 or TRBV6-3 to TRBJ2-7, with D possibly being TRBD1 (5 bases). This CDR3 has 14 residues. The germline V and J ends were trimmed by 1 base and 7 bases, with 14 bases remaining between them. Germline V gene lookup returns CDR1 MNHEY and CDR2 SVGEGT. CDR3 in DNA: TGTGCCAGCAGTTACTACCTCCAGGGAAATGAGCAGTACTTC. Protein: CASSYYLQGNEQYF.

The CDR3 sequence is CATSRDRGAGYEQYF. CDR3 bases: TGTGCCACCAGCAGAGATCGGGGGGCCGGGTACGAGCAGTACTTC. The V and J genes are TRBV15 and TRBJ2-7; the D gene is possibly TRBD2 (7 bases). Germline CDR1 LNHNV, CDR2 YYDKDF (reference sequence). This CDR3 contains 15 residues. V lost 0 bases, J lost 4 bases, and 13 bases lay in between.

V and J are TRBV7-8 and TRBJ2-4, with a possible D match to TRBD1 (6 bases). The CDR3 runs to 16 residues. V lost 3 bases and J lost 0, with 12 bases in between. CDR1 and CDR2 from the germline V gene are SGHVS and FQNEAQ. This CDR3 is CASSFTGSLAKNIQYF. The CDR3 DNA sequence: TGTGCCAGCAGCTTTACAGGGTCTCTAGCCAAAAACATTCAGTACTTC.

The chain links TRBV4-1 to TRBJ1-2, with no clear D. The V gene's germline CDR1 is MGHRA and CDR2 YSYEKL. The length of the CDR3 is 15 residues. Trimming took off 3 bases at V and 4 bases at J, with 15 bases between the two ends. CDR3 sequence (DNA): TGCGCCAGCAGCCAGTCCCACGGGGTTGGCTATGGCTACACCTTC. Translating it yields CASSQSHGVGYGYTF.

The DNA for the CDR3 is TGTGCCAGCAGTGAACTACAGGGTTTCTATGAGCAGTTCTTC. Protein: CASSELQGFYEQFF. The chain uses TRBV6-1 and TRBJ2-1; perhaps TRBD1 as D (6 bases). The CDR3 contains 14 residues. Trimming removed 2 bases from V and 8 bases from J, with 13 bases in between. Per germline, CDR1 MNHNS and CDR2 SASEGT.

The genes are TRBV12-3 or TRBV12-4 and TRBJ1-2; 8 bases line up with TRBD1. This CDR3 comprises 13 residues. Trimming removed 5 bases from V and 5 bases from J; junction bases left unmatched: 4. CDR3 loop: CASSRTGMYGYTF. CDR3 in DNA: TGTGCCAGCAGTAGGACAGGGATGTATGGCTACACCTTC.

The gene calls are TRBV7-3 and TRBJ1-1; no clear D. Deletions cut 4 bases from V and 0 bases from J, with 9 bases between. The CDR3 is 14 residues long. Looked up from germline, CDR1 is SGHTA and CDR2 is FQGTGA. The CDR3 protein is CASSSRHLNTEAFF. The CDR3 bases are TGTGCCAGCAGCTCCCGCCATCTGAACACTGAAGCTTTCTTT.

The V call is TRBV2, the J call TRBJ2-1, with 10 nucleotides matching TRBD2. Germline loops: CDR1 SNHLY, CDR2 FYNNEI. This CDR3 is 16 amino acids long. J gave up 14 bases and V 3 bases, and 16 bases lay outside the gene matches. CDR3 protein: CASSDPWTSGPRMEFF. As DNA, the CDR3 is TGTGCCAGCAGTGACCCCTGGACTAGCGGCCCCAGGATGGAGTTCTTC. The full variable domain, with the rest looked up from reference TRBV2 and TRBJ2-1, is EPEVTQTPSHQVTQMGQEVILRCVPISNHLYFYWYRQILGQKVEFLVSFYNNEISEKSEIFDDQFSVERPDGSNFTLKIRSTKLEDSAMYFCASSDPWTSGPRMEFFGPGTRLTVL.

V usage is TRBV14 and J usage is TRBJ2-7; D remains ambiguous. This CDR3 contains 12 residues. The V end was cut by 4 bases, the J end by 0 bases, with 4 bases between. CDR1 SGHDN and CDR2 FVKESK come from the germline V gene. The CDR3 sequence is CASSPSSYEQYF. The DNA for the CDR3 is TGTGCCAGCAGCCCAAGCTCCTACGAGCAGTACTTC.

The genes are TRBV2 and TRBJ1-3, with D possibly TRBD1 on 6 matching bases. Germline-derived CDR1 and CDR2 are SNHLY and FYNNEI. This CDR3 is 13 amino acids long. Trimming stripped 7 bases from V and 5 bases from J, with 12 bases between. The CDR3 loop reads CASISRGRNTIYF. The CDR3 nucleotides are TGTGCCAGCATCTCCAGGGGCCGAAACACCATATATTTT.